In this sample, the clone carrying this T cell receptor beta chain turned up many times. As yet, its antigen is unknown. This sample holds PBMCs from roughly 10 ml fresh peripheral blood. Per germline, CDR1 ENHRY and CDR2 SYGVKD. V gave up 6 bases and J gave up 6 bases, with 14 bases separating them. The CDR3 is 14 amino acids. There were TCR beta CDR3 regions amplified from RNA transcripts. The primer set for the first-round RT-PCR of the TCR CDR3 was HTBI. TCRdb called the multiplex PCR reads again in MiXCR, with one record for every CDR3 protein. Altogether about 840,000 distinct CDR3 sequences are present, roughly 40% being singletons, with the ten largest covering 8.9%. These data belong to a study of T cells in Graves' hyperthyroidism and ophthalmopathy. Study-level points and caveats: Ophthalmopathy was model-predicted a median around 6.1 months pre-onset.

The material sequenced was blood. The receptor's source is a man between 18 and 29 years old with Graves' hyperthyroidism. V gene TRBV10-3 combines with J gene TRBJ2-2; D uncertain. Here the CDR3 reads CAISPLVWPGELFF. In DNA, the CDR3 is TGTGCCATCAGCCCTTTAGTGTGGCCCGGGGAGCTGTTTTTT.